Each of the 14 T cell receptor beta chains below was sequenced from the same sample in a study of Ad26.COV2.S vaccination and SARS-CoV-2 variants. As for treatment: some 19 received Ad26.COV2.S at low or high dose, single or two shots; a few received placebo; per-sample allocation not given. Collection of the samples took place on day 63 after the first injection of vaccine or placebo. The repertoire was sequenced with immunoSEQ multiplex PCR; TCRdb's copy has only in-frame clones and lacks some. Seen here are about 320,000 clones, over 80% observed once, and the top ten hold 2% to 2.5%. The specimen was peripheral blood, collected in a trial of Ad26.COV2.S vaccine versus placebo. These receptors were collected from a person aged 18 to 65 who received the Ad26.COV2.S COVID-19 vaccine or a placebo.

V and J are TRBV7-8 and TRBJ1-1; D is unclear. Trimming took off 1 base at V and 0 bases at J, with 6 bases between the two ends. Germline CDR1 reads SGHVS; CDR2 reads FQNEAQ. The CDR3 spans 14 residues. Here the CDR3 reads CASSLVGLNTEAFF. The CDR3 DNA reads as TGTGCCAGCAGCTTAGTAGGGCTGAACACTGAAGCTTTCTTT.

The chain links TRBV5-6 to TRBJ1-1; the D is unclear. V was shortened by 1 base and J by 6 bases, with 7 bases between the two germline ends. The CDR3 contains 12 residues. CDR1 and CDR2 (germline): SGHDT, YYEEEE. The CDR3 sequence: CASSLYVAEAFF. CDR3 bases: TGTGCCAGCAGCTTGTATGTGGCTGAAGCTTTCTTT.

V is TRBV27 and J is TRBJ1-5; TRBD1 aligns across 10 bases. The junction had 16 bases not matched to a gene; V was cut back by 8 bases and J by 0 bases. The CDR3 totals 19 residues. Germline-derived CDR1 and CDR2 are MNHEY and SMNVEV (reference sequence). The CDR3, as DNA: TGTGCCAGCCGTCCACGCGCCCGGGACAGGGGACCTAGCAATCAGCCCCAGCATTTT. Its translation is CASRPRARDRGPSNQPQHF.

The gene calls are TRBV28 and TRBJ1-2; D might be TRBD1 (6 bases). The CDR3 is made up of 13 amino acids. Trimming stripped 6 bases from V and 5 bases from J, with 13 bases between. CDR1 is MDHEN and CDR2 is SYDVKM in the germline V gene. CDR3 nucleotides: TGTGCCAGCAGCTCCGGGGGCGAATATGGCTACACCTTC. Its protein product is CASSSGGEYGYTF.

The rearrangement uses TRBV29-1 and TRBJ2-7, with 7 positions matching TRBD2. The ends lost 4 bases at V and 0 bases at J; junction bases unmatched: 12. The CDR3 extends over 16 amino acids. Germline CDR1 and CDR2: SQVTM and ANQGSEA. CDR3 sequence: CSVVGGGAGLSYEQYF. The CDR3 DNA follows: TGCAGCGTTGTAGGCGGGGGAGCCGGTCTCTCCTACGAGCAGTACTTC.

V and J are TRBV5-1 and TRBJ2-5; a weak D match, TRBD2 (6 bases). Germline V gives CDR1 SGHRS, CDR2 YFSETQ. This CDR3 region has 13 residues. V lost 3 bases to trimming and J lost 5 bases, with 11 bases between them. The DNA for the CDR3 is TGCGCCAGCAGCTCACTAGGAGGGGAGACCCAGTACTTC. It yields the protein CASSSLGGETQYF.

The CDR3 region has the DNA TGTGCCAGCGGCGGGGTAAGCAACACCGGGGAGCTGTTTTTT. This codes for CASGGVSNTGELFF. V gene TRBV9 combines with J gene TRBJ2-2; tentatively, D is TRBD2 (6 bases). The V end lost 7 bases, the J end lost 2 bases, and 12 bases lay between the germline ends. The CDR3 is 14 amino acids. CDR1 and CDR2 (germline): SGDLS, YYNGEE.

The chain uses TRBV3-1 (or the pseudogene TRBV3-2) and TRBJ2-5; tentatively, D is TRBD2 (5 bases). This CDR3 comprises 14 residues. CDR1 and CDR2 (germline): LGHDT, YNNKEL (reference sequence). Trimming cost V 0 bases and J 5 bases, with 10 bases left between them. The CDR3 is CASSQDSGVETQYF. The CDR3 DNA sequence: TGTGCCAGCAGCCAAGATTCCGGGGTGGAGACCCAGTACTTC.

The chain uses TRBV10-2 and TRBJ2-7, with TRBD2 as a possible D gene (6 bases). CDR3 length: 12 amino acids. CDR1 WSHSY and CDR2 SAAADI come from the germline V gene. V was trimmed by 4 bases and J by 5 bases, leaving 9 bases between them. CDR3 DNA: TGCGCCAGCAGTGTCGGGGGTCACGAGCAGTACTTC. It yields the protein CASSVGGHEQYF.

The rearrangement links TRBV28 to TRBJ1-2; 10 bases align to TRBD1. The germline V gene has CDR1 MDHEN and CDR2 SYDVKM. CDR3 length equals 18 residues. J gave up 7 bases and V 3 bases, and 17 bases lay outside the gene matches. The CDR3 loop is CASSFNPGQGRPSGGYTF. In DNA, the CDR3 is TGTGCCAGCAGTTTCAACCCGGGACAGGGGAGGCCATCGGGTGGCTACACCTTC.

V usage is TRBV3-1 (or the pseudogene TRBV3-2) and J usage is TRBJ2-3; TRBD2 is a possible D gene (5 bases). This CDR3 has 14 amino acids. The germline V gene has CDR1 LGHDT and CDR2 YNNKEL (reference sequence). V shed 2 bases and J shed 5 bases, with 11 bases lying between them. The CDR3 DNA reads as TGTGCCAGCAGCCAAACTAGTTCTAGAGATACGCAGTATTTT. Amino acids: CASSQTSSRDTQYF.

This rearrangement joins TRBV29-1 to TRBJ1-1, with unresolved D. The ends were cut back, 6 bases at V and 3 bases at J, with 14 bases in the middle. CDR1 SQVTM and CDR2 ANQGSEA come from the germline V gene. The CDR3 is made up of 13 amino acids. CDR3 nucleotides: TGCAGCGTACTGGAGGCGATTCACACTGAAGCTTTCTTT. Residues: CSVLEAIHTEAFF.

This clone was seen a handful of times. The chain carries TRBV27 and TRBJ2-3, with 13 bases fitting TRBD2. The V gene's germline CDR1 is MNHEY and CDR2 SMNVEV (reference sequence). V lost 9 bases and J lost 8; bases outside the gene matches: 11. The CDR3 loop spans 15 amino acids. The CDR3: CASVPGLAGWGTQYF. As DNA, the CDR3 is TGTGCCAGTGTACCGGGACTAGCGGGGTGGGGTACGCAGTATTTT.

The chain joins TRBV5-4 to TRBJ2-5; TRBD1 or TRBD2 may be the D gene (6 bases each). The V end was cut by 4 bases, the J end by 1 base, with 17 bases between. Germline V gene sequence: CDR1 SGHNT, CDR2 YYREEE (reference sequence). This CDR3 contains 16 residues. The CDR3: CASSPGVGRGQETQYF. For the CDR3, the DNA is TGTGCCAGCAGCCCGGGGGTGGGCAGGGGCCAAGAGACCCAGTACTTC.